The text below deals with one T cell receptor (beta chain). RNA was extracted and reverse transcribed into cDNA as the sequencing template. Profiled with immunoSEQ multiplex PCR; TCRdb holds only in-frame clones, not every one. Here the sample spans around 200,000 clones, under 60% being singletons. This specimen comes from a study of CD8+ T cells in alopecia areata. Treatment reported: oral pan-JAK inhibitor, 5-10 mg twice daily. V lost 1 base and J 5 bases, leaving 6 bases between the germline ends. This CDR3 spans 13 amino acids. Germline V gene lookup returns CDR1 MGHRA and CDR2 YSYEKL. The sequenced sample was CD8+ T cells sorted from blood, obtained at week 24, from a patient treated with tofacitinib. The chain couples TRBV4-1 to TRBJ1-5; the D is unclear. The TCR was taken from a human donor with alopecia areata. CDR3 coding DNA: TGCGCCAGCAGCCAAGTAGTGGATCAGCCCCAGCATTTT. As protein: CASSQVVDQPQHF.